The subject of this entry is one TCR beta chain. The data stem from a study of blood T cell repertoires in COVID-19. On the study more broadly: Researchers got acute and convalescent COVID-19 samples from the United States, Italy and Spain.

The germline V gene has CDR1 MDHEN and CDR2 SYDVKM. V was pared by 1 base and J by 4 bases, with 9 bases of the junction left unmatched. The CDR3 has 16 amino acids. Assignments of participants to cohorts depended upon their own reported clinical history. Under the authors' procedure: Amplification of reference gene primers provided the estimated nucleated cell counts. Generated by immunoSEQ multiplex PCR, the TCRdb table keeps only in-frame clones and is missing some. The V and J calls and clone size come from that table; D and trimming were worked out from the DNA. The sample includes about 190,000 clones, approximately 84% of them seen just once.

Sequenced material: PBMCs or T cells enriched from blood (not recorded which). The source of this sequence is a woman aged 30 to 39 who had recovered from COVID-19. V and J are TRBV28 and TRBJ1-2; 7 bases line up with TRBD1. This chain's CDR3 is CASSLSQTGKVYGYTF. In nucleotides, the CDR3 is TGTGCCAGCAGTTTATCCCAGACAGGGAAAGTCTATGGCTACACCTTC.